This TCR beta chain is drawn from a study of CD8 T cells in Susac syndrome. RNA, at about 0.45 to 1 ug, was reverse transcribed with random hexamers. With immunoSEQ multiplex PCR, TCR beta CDR3 was amplified across 54 Vbeta and 13 Jbeta. MiXCR was run by TCRdb on the immunoSEQ multiplex PCR reads, yielding one entry per CDR3 protein. The repertoire holds about 130,000 distinct CDR3 sequences, around 94% seen once, with 0.095% to 0.15% in the top ten. This CDR3 has 15 amino acids. The V end lost 4 bases, the J end lost 4 bases, and 14 bases lay between the germline ends. Germline assignment: CDR1 PRHDT and CDR2 FYEKMQ (reference sequence). Sequencing of TCR beta covered CD8+ and CD4+ T cells obtained from blood. CD8+ and CD4+ T cells were negatively isolated; TEMRA cells were FACS-enriched.

The rearrangement joins TRBV13 to TRBJ1-3; D call uncertain. The TCR originated in a human donor with multiple sclerosis. The sample taken for sequencing was CD4+ T cells from PBMCs. DNA for the CDR3: TGTGCCAGCAGCTCCGCTGCAACCTCGGGAAACACCATATATTTT. Protein: CASSSAATSGNTIYF.